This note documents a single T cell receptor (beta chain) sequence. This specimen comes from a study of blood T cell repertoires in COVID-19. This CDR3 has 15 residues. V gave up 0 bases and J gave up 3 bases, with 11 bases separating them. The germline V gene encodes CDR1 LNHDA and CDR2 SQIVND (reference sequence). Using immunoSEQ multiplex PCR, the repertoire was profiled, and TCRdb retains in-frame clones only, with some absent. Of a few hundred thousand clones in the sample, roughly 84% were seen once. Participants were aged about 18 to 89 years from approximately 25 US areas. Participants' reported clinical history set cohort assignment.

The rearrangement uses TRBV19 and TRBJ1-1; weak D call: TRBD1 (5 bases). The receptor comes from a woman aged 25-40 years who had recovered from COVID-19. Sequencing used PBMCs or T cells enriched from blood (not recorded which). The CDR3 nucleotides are TGTGCCAGTAGTATAGACAGGGTACCTTACACTGAAGCTTTCTTT. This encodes CASSIDRVPYTEAFF.